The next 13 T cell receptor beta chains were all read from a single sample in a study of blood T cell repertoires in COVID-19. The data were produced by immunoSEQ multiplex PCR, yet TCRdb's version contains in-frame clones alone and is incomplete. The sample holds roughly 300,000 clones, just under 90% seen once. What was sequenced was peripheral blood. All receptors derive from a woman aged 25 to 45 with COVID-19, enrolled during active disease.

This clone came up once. DNA for the CDR3: TGTGCCACAACCCCGAGGGGCGGGGACACTGAAGCTTTCTTT. Protein: CATTPRGGDTEAFF. This rearrangement joins TRBV10-3 to TRBJ1-1; D is possibly TRBD1 (5 bases). Germline CDR1 reads ENHRY; CDR2 reads SYGVKD. V gave up 10 bases and J gave up 3 bases, with 18 bases separating them. This CDR3 region has 14 residues.

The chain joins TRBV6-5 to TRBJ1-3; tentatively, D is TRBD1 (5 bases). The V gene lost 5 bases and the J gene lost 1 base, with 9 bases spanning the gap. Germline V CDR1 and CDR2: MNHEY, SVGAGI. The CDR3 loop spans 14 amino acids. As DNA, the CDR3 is TGTGCCAGCAGTCCGACAGCGTCTGGAAACACCATATATTTT. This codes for CASSPTASGNTIYF.

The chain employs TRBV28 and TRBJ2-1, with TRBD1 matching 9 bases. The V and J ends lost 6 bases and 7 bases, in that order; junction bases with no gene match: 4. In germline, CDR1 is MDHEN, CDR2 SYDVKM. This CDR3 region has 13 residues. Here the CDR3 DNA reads TGTGCCAGCAGGGACAGGGGTGAGAATGAGCAGTTCTTC. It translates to CASRDRGENEQFF.

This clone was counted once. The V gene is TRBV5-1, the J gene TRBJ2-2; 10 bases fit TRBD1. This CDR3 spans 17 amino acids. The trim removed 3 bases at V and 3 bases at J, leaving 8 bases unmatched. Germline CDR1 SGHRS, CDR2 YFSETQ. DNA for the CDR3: TGCGCCAGCAGCTATACATGGACAGGGGGGGACACCGGGGAGCTGTTTTTT. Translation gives CASSYTWTGGDTGELFF.

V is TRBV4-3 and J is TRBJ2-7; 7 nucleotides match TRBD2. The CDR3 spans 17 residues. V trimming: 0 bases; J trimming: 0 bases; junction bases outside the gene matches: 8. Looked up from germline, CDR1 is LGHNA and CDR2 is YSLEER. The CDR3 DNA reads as TGCGCCAGCAGCCAAGACGCAGCGGGGTCAGACTCCTACGAGCAGTACTTC. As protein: CASSQDAAGSDSYEQYF.

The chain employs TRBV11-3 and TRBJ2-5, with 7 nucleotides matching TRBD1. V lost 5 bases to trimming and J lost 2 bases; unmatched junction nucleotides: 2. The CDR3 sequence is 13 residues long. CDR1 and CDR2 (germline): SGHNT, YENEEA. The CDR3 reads CASSPGQQETQYF. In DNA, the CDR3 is TGTGCCAGCAGCCCGGGACAGCAAGAGACCCAGTACTTC.

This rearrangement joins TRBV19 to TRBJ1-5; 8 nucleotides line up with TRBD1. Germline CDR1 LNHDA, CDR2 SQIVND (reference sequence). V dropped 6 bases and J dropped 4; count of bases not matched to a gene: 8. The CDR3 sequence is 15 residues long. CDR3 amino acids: CASRLPGQVNQPQHF. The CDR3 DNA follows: TGTGCCAGTAGGCTCCCGGGACAGGTGAATCAGCCCCAGCATTTT.

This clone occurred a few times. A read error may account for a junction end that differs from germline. As DNA, the CDR3 is TGTGCCAGCAGCGACCCGGGGACAGCCATTTTT. Encoded protein: CASSDPGTAIF. The rearrangement links TRBV9 to TRBJ1-1; TRBD1 matches 7 bases. The CDR3 has 11 amino acids. The germline V gene encodes CDR1 SGDLS and CDR2 YYNGEE.

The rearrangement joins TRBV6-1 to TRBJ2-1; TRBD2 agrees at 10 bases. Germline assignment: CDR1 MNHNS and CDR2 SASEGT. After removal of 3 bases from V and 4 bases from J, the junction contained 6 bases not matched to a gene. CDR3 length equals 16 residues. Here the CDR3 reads CASSDFASGGYNEQFF. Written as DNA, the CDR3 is TGTGCCAGCAGTGATTTTGCTAGCGGGGGATACAATGAGCAGTTCTTC.

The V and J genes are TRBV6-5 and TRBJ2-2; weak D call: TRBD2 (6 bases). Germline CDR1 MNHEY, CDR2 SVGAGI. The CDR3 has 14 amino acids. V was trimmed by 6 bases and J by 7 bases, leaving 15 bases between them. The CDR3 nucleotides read TGTGCCAGCAGCGAGTGGGGGGTTAACGGGGAGCTGTTTTTT. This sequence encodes CASSEWGVNGELFF.

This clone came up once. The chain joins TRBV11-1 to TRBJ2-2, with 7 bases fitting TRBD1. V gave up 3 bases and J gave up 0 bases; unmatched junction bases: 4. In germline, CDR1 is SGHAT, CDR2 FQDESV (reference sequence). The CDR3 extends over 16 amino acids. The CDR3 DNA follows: TGTGCCAGCAGCTTCGACAGGGAACCGAACACCGGGGAGCTGTTTTTT. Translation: CASSFDREPNTGELFF.

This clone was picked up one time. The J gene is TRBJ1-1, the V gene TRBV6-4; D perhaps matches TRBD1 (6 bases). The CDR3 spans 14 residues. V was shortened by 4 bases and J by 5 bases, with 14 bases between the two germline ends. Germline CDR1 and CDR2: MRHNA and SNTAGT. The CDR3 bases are TGTGCCAGCAGTGCGGAGGGGGGGCGGACTGAAGCTTTCTTT. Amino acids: CASSAEGGRTEAFF.

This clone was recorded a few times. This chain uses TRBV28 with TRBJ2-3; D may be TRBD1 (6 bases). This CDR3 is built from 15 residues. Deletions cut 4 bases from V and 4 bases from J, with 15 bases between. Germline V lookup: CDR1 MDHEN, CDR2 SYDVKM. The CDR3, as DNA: TGTGCCAGCAGTTCCCCCAGGGGCTTGGCAGATACGCAGTATTTT. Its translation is CASSSPRGLADTQYF.